The rows below give T cell receptor beta chains drawn from one sample of a study of blood T cell repertoires in COVID-19. The repertoire was sequenced with immunoSEQ multiplex PCR; TCRdb's copy has only in-frame clones and lacks some. The sample comprises roughly 200,000 clones, about four fifths of which are singletons, and over 5% rests with the top ten. The sequenced material came from peripheral blood. The receptors stem from a middle-aged woman with COVID-19, enrolled during active disease. Each CDR3 is given with its conserved first and last residue.

V gene,J gene,CDR3 protein
TRBV2,TRBJ2-1,CASSESSGRASRNEQFF
TRBV2,TRBJ1-2,CASSPDREVSYTF
TRBV13,TRBJ2-5,CASSFFGLDGGRTQYF
TRBV3-1/TRBV3-2,TRBJ2-1,CASSRRLANHNEQFF
TRBV11-2,TRBJ1-2,CASRTLLTGPTNYGYTF
TRBV18,TRBJ2-5,CASSRTGGQETQYF
TRBV25-1,TRBJ1-1,CASRDRNLGAFF
TRBV25-1,TRBJ2-3,CASSSAGGNADTQYF
TRBV11-2,TRBJ2-7,CASSISGYSSYEQYF
TRBV20-1,TRBJ2-5,CSASRGFGQQETQYF
TRBV4-1,TRBJ2-5,CASSQATGEGTQYF
TRBV7-9,TRBJ1-5,CASSLMARGGYNQPQHF
TRBV3-1/TRBV3-2,TRBJ2-7,CASSQDRAGFVEQYF
TRBV25-1,TRBJ2-7,CASSEISGVYEQYF
TRBV6-2/TRBV6-3,TRBJ1-5,CASSYSNPGQPQHF
TRBV6-5,TRBJ1-5,CASSYTGNGQPQHF
TRBV27,TRBJ2-7,CASSRHRDRGSSYEQYF
TRBV5-1,TRBJ2-2,CASSPGTEAGELFF
TRBV3-1/TRBV3-2,TRBJ2-7,CASSQDGTARGYF
TRBV2,TRBJ2-2,CATKPRINTGELFF
TRBV7-8,TRBJ1-3,CASSSQGGGNTIYF
TRBV10-3,TRBJ1-5,CAISSDRGHNQPQHF
TRBV6-5,TRBJ1-2,CASQGQGRVSYGYTF
TRBV7-3,TRBJ2-3,CASSRSGGWTDTQYF
TRBV4-1,TRBJ1-3,CASSLPLTRTGSGNTIYF
TRBV7-6,TRBJ1-3,CASSLAPSRLNTIYF
TRBV5-6,TRBJ2-5,CASSLPGGAETQYF
TRBV5-4,TRBJ1-1,CASSPQVFNTEAFF
TRBV11-2,TRBJ2-2,CASSYGTELNTGELFF
TRBV7-8,TRBJ2-4,CASTDLAKNIQYF
TRBV15,TRBJ2-4,CATRMGQSYRFAKNIQYF
TRBV2,TRBJ1-2,CASRTGDNYGYTF
TRBV6-1,TRBJ2-4,CASSENTGTVPLDKNIQYF
TRBV20-1,TRBJ1-1,CSARYDREAFF
TRBV29-1,TRBJ2-5,CSAGDRPPGTQYF
TRBV6-5,TRBJ1-4,CASSRGGVSSEKLFF
TRBV5-6,TRBJ1-1,CASRLQPGQRSLRRTEAFF